These T cell receptor beta chains were read from a single sample in a study of blood T cells in healthy people across ages. MiXCR was run by TCRdb on the 5' RACE reads, yielding one entry per CDR3 protein. Of hundreds of thousands of distinct CDR3 sequences listed, around 43% were seen once; the top ten hold about a fifth. Input material: blood. Every receptor here comes from a man aged 60-69 years in good health. The CDR3 runs from the conserved cysteine through the conserved F or W. Each record gives: clone size, V gene, D gene, J gene, CDR3 DNA, CDR3 protein. D genes are given only for firm matches. For some rows the clone size is stated as once, few or many, or as a class when expanded; others skip it.

clone size: .; V gene: TRBV5-6; D gene: TRBD2; J gene: TRBJ2-1; CDR3 DNA: TGTGCCAGCAGCCAGCTAGCGGGGAGAAACAATGAGCAGTTCTTC; CDR3 protein: CASSQLAGRNNEQFF
clone size: .; V gene: TRBV6-5; D gene: .; J gene: TRBJ2-3; CDR3 DNA: TGTGCCAGCAGTTACAGTCGGGACCGAACAACAGATACGCAGTATTTT; CDR3 protein: CASSYSRDRTTDTQYF
clone size: .; V gene: TRBV27; D gene: TRBD2; J gene: TRBJ2-3; CDR3 DNA: TGTGCCAGCAGTTTTAGCGGGGGGGCCCCAGATACGCAGTATTTT; CDR3 protein: CASSFSGGAPDTQYF
clone size: .; V gene: TRBV9; D gene: .; J gene: TRBJ2-3; CDR3 DNA: TGTGCCAGCAGCATAGGACAGACCTTCACAGATACGCAGTATTTT; CDR3 protein: CASSIGQTFTDTQYF
clone size: .; V gene: TRBV13; D gene: .; J gene: TRBJ2-7; CDR3 DNA: TGTGCCAGCAGCTTACGTCTCTCCTCCTACAATGAGCAGTACTTC; CDR3 protein: CASSLRLSSYNEQYF
clone size: .; V gene: TRBV20-1; D gene: .; J gene: TRBJ2-1; CDR3 DNA: TGCAGTGCTAAGGTAGCTGGGAGAGTGGGTCCAGGCAATGAGCAGTTCTTC; CDR3 protein: CSAKVAGRVGPGNEQFF
clone size: .; V gene: TRBV6-2/TRBV6-3; D gene: TRBD2; J gene: TRBJ2-3; CDR3 DNA: TGTGCCAGCCGGCCTTTACGGAGCGGGGGGAGCACAGATACGCAGTATTTT; CDR3 protein: CASRPLRSGGSTDTQYF
clone size: .; V gene: TRBV11-2; D gene: TRBD2; J gene: TRBJ2-5; CDR3 DNA: TGTGCCAGCAGCCTAACCTATGGGCGGGGGTACCAGTATGAGCAGTACTTC; CDR3 protein: CASSLTYGRGYQYEQYF
clone size: few; V gene: TRBV18; D gene: TRBD2; J gene: TRBJ2-7; CDR3 DNA: TGTGCCAGCTCACCCAGCGGGGGGCTATACGAGCAGTACTTC; CDR3 protein: CASSPSGGLYEQYF
clone size: .; V gene: TRBV25-1; D gene: .; J gene: TRBJ1-2; CDR3 DNA: TGTGCCAGCAGTGGGGCAATGGGTGGCTACACCTTC; CDR3 protein: CASSGAMGGYTF
clone size: .; V gene: TRBV6-6; D gene: .; J gene: TRBJ2-3; CDR3 DNA: TGTGCCAGCAATGATGTAGGGGTATCTGCAGATACGCAGTATTTT; CDR3 protein: CASNDVGVSADTQYF
clone size: .; V gene: TRBV4-1; D gene: .; J gene: TRBJ1-4; CDR3 DNA: TGCGCCAGCAGCCAAGTGGGGGCCGGGGATGAAAAACTGTTTTTT; CDR3 protein: CASSQVGAGDEKLFF
clone size: few; V gene: TRBV12-3/TRBV12-4; D gene: TRBD2; J gene: TRBJ2-5; CDR3 DNA: TGTGCCAGCCGGACTAGCGGGGCCGAGACCCAGTACTTC; CDR3 protein: CASRTSGAETQYF